The source of this T cell receptor (beta chain) is a study of regulatory T cells in long-lasting Graves disease. Specified time point: newly diagnosed GD, antithyroid drugs for less than 3 months. The TCR library was made from RNA extracted from PBMCs. This clonotype showed up many times. J lost 3 bases, V lost 5 bases, and 6 bases had no gene match. CDR1 and CDR2 from the germline V gene are SGHVS and FNYEAQ. This CDR3 comprises 15 residues. Construction of the TCR beta libraries employed iRepertoire HTBI primers in conjunction with Arm-PCR of CDR3 regions. Using its own MiXCR run on the multiplex PCR reads, TCRdb lists one record per CDR3 protein. The sample shows about 560,000 distinct CDR3 sequences, about 16% of them seen only once. This same sample was also taken into another study, of T cells in Graves' hyperthyroidism and ophthalmopathy.

This clonotype was obtained from a man between 18 and 35 years old with Graves disease. This sequence joins TRBV7-6 and TRBJ2-3; 9 nucleotides agree with TRBD1. The sequencing here drew on peripheral blood mononuclear cells (PBMCs), taken at new diagnosis, from a patient treated with antithyroid drugs. The CDR3 DNA reads as TGTGCCAGCAGCACTGGACAGGGGTGGACAGATACGCAGTATTTT. This encodes CASSTGQGWTDTQYF.